The T cell receptor (beta chain) described here comes from a study of human T cells and chemical hapten exposure. Turning to the study itself: The study lasted approximately 25 weeks, and patients were dosed weekly with diphenylcyclopropenone on the scalp throughout.

CDR3 length equals 15 residues. V lost 0 bases to trimming and J lost 5 bases, with 14 bases between them. Germline lookup yields CDR1 SGHKS and CDR2 YYEKEE (reference sequence). Points on this clonotype: Antigen specificity is unknown.

Findings and limits, study-wide: Significantly greater numbers of large CDR3 similarity clusters came from expanded TCRs than from controls.

TCRdb ran MiXCR on the RACE reads and lists one entry per CDR3 protein. The sample lists about 80,000 distinct CDR3 sequences, 9.5% to 13% occurring once. Time point noted: patch test 2, 6 weeks after DPC sensitization. The treatment here: therapeutic diphenylcyclopropenone sensitization with weekly scalp DPC. The sequenced sample was whole blood, obtained in connection with sensitization to the hapten diphenylcyclopropenone (DPC). The sequence was collected from a man aged 18 to 35 with alopecia areata. Some clones in this sample may be carry-over from other donors' samples. This chain uses TRBV5-5 with TRBJ1-2; D is possibly TRBD1 (5 bases). CDR3 sequence: CASSLDGTARYGYTF. In DNA, the CDR3 is TGTGCCAGCAGCTTGGACGGGACGGCCAGATATGGCTACACCTTC.